Described below is a single T cell receptor beta chain sequence and its context. Its antigen is still unknown. This sample stems from a study of CXCR3-negative and CXCR3-positive naive CD8 T cells. Whole-study results and caveats: Between one naive subset and the other, surface CD5 was comparable, and TCR strength was inferred from TRB CDR3 properties. Diversity was high in both naive subsets and much lower in memory cells. TRBV-TRBJ usage matched between naive CXCR3-negative and CXCR3-positive cells but not between memory cells.

TRB cDNA libraries were made by UMI-labeled 5' RACE. For each CDR3 protein, TCRdb gives one entry from its re-call of the 5' RACE reads, without DNA. The table for this sample gives about 43,000 distinct CDR3 sequences. Germline lookup yields CDR1 SQVTM and CDR2 ANQGSEA. This CDR3 contains 11 residues. This chain joins TRBV29-1 and TRBJ2-3; TCRdb picks TRBD1, but there is no DNA to check that call. This sequence was found in a human donor in good health. Some clones in this sample may be carry-over from other donors' samples. Sequencing was carried out using memory CD8+ T cells from blood. The chain's CDR3 is CSVGTGTTQYF.